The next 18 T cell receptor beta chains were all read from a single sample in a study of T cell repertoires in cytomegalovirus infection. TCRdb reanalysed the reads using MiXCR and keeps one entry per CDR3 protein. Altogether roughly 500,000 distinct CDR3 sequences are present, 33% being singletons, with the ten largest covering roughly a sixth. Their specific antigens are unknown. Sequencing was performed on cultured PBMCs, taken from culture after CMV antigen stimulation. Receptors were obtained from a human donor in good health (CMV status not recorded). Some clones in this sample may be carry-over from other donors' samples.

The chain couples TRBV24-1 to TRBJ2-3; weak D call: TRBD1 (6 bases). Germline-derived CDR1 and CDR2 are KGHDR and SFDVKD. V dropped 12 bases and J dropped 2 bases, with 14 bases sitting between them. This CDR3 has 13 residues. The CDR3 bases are TGTGCCGCGCAGGGGATAAACACAGATACGCAGTATTTT. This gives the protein CAAQGINTDTQYF.

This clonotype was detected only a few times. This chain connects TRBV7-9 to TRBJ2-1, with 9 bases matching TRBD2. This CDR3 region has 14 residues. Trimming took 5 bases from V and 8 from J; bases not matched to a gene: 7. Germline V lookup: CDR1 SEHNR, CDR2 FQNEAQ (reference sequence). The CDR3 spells CASSNIAGVYEQFF. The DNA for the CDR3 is TGTGCCAGCAGCAATATAGCGGGAGTCTATGAGCAGTTCTTC.

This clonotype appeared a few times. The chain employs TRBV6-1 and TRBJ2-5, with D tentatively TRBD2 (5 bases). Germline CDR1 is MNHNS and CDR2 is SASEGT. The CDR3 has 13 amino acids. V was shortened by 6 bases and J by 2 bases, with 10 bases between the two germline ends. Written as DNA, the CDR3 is TGTGCCAGCAGGGATTCGGGGCAAGAGACCCAGTACTTC. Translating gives CASRDSGQETQYF.

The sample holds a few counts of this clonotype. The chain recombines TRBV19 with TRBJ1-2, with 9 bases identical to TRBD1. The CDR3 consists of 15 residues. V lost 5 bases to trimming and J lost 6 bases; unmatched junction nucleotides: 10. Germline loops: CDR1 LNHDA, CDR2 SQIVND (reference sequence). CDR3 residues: CASSHTGTGINGYTF. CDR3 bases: TGTGCCAGTAGTCATACCGGGACAGGGATTAATGGCTACACCTTC. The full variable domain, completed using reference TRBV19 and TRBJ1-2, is DGGITQSPKYLFRKEGQNVTLSCEQNLNHDAMYWYRQDPGQGLRLIYYSQIVNDFQKGDIAEGYSVSREKKESFPLTVTSAQKNPTAFYLCASSHTGTGINGYTFGSGTRLTVV.

The CDR3 region is CASRRQGPSRNTEAFF. For the CDR3, the DNA is TGTGCCAGCAGACGACAGGGGCCCAGCAGGAACACTGAAGCTTTCTTT. This chain links TRBV13 with TRBJ1-1; TRBD1 matches at 8 bases. V lost 6 bases and J lost 1; bases outside the gene matches: 10. The germline V gene encodes CDR1 PRHDT and CDR2 FYEKMQ (reference sequence). This CDR3 has 16 residues.

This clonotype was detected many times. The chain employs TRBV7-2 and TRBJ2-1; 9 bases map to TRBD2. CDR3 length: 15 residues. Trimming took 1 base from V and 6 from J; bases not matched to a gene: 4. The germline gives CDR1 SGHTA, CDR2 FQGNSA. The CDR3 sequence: CASSLVGTSINEQFF. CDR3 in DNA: TGTGCCAGCAGCTTAGTTGGGACTAGCATCAATGAGCAGTTCTTC.

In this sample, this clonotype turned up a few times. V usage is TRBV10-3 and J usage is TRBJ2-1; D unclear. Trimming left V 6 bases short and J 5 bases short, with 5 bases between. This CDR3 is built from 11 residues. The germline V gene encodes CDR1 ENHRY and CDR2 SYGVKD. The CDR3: CAISGDNEQFF. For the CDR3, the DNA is TGTGCCATCAGCGGTGACAATGAGCAGTTCTTC.

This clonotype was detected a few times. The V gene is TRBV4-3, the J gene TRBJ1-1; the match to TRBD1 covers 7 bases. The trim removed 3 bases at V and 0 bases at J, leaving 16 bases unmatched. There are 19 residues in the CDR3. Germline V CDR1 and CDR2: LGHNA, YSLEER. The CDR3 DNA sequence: TGCGCCAGCAGCCAGAACCCCGGGAGAACAGGGGTGATGAACACTGAAGCTTTCTTT. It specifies CASSQNPGRTGVMNTEAFF.

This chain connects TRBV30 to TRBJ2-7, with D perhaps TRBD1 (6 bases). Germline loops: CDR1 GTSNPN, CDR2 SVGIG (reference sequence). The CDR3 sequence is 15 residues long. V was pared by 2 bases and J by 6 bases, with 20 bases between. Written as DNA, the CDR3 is TGTGCCTGGAGTACAGGACAGACTTCGCAGTCCGAGCAGTACGTC. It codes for CAWSTGQTSQSEQYV.

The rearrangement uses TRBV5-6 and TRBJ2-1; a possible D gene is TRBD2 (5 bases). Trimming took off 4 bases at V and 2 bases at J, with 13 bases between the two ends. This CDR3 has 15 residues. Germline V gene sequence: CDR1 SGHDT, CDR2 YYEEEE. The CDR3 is CASSAPLGTYNEQFF. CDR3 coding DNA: TGTGCCAGCAGCGCCCCACTCGGGACCTACAATGAGCAGTTCTTC.

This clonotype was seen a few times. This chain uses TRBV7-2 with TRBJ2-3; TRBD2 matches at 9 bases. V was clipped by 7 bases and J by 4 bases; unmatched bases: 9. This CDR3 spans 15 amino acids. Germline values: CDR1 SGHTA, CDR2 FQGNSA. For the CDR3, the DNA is TGTGCCAGCAACCTTAGCGGGAGTCGGTCAGATACGCAGTATTTT. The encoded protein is CASNLSGSRSDTQYF.

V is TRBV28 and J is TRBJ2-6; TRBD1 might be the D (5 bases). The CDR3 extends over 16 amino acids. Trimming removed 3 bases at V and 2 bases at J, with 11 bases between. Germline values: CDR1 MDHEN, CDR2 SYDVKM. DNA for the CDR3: TGTGCCAGCAGTTTCTCAGGGTCAACTGGGGCCAACGTCCTGACTTTC. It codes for CASSFSGSTGANVLTF.

The chain's CDR3 is CASLRKITNEQFF. CDR3 in DNA: TGTGCCAGTCTACGAAAAATAACCAATGAGCAGTTCTTC. The chain recombines TRBV19 with TRBJ2-1; D remains ambiguous. V gave up 8 bases and J gave up 6 bases, with 14 bases separating them. Germline CDR1 LNHDA, CDR2 SQIVND (reference sequence). CDR3 length equals 13 residues.

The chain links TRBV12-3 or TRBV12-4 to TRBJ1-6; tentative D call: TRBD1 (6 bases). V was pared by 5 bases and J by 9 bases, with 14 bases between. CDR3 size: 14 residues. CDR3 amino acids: CASSPQGQISPLHF. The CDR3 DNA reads TGTGCCAGCAGTCCCCAGGGGCAGATTTCACCCCTCCACTTT.

For the CDR3, the DNA is TGTGCCAGTAGTATCTCACAGAACAATCAGCCCCAGCATTTT. Protein sequence: CASSISQNNQPQHF. V and J are TRBV19 and TRBJ1-5, with D unresolved. In germline, CDR1 is LNHDA, CDR2 SQIVND (reference sequence). There are 14 residues in the CDR3. V lost 3 bases and J 3 bases, leaving 9 bases between the germline ends. The full variable domain, with the rest looked up from reference TRBV19 and TRBJ1-5, is DGGITQSPKYLFRKEGQNVTLSCEQNLNHDAMYWYRQDPGQGLRLIYYSQIVNDFQKGDIAEGYSVSREKKESFPLTVTSAQKNPTAFYLCASSISQNNQPQHFGDGTRLSIL.

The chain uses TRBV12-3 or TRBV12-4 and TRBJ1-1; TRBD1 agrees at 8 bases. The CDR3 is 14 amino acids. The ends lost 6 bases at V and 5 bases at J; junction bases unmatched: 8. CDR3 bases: TGTGCCAGCAGACTAGACAGGGGACTGACTGAAGCTTTCTTT. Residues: CASRLDRGLTEAFF.

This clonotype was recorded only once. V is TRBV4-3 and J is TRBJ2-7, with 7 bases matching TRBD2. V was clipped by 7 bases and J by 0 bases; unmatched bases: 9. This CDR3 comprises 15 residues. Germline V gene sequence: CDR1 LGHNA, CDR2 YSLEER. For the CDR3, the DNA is TGCGCCAGCACCCTCGCGGGGGACTACTCCTACGAGCAGTACGTC. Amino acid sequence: CASTLAGDYSYEQYV.

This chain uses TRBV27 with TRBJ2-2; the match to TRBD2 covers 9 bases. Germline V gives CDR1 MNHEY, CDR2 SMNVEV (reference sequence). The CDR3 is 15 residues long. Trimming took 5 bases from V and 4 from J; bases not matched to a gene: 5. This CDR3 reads CASSLTSGPTGELFF. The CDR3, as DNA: TGTGCCAGCAGTCTCACTAGCGGGCCCACCGGGGAGCTGTTTTTT.